Listed below are T cell receptor beta chains from one sample, sequenced in a study of blood T cell repertoires in COVID-19. Produced via immunoSEQ multiplex PCR; TCRdb's table is partial and in-frame only. The data contain about 230,000 clones, almost 90% of them singletons. The sequenced sample was peripheral blood. The receptors here all came from an older woman with acute or convalescent COVID-19. The conserved cysteine and the conserved F or W are not part of the CDR3 here. Part of the rows lack a size; the others show once, few, many or a class for expanded clones.

TRBV7-2,.,ASSFQRGQAEKLF
TRBV19,.,ASSTQGQIPPQH
TRBV19,.,ASSITGGAYNEQF
TRBV3-1/TRBV3-2,once,ASSQVFGPGEDTQY
TRBV5-1,.,ASSVDRSSGNTIY
TRBV19,.,ASSPQTGVNQPQH
TRBV19,.,ASRHAYSNQPQH
TRBV6-5,once,ASNGQGALNEQF
TRBV12-3/TRBV12-4,.,ASSPDYRVGYT
TRBV6-2/TRBV6-3,.,ASSVQPGLSGANVLT
TRBV25-1,.,ASSPGRRAYGYT
TRBV12-3/TRBV12-4,few,ASIPDRGYGYT
TRBV19,few,ASTGTDTGELF
TRBV5-1,once,ASSFGGTPNTGELF
TRBV7-8,few,ASSQDRAYEQY
TRBV19,.,ASSMGTGVVYT
TRBV5-1,once,ASSPTPDRYSYEQY
TRBV7-9,few,ASSPQTGGYPPLH
TRBV9,few,ASSTIAGSIDTQY
TRBV29-1,.,SVGQGSYEQY
TRBV3-1/TRBV3-2,.,ASSPFSGTLSYNEQF
TRBV7-9,.,ASSLETVGQGSGELF
TRBV5-6,.,ASSRTGAYEQY
TRBV5-1,.,ASSRKGQQETQY
TRBV9,.,ASSASVPGVAHNEQF
TRBV19,.,ASSAPGQFSEQY
TRBV12-3/TRBV12-4,.,ASTQWGAGELF
TRBV5-1,.,ASSLQGTDTQY
TRBV10-1,.,ASAGQGHTEAF
TRBV19,.,ATRTQGKTSTEAF
TRBV18,.,ASSDLTGGSYEQY
TRBV5-4,.,ASSLRLAGGPDTQY
TRBV27,.,ASSPRGAAGNTIY
TRBV14,.,ASSQVAGSGANVLT
TRBV6-1,.,ASSVASRTDTQY
TRBV19,once,ASSIAVTMNTEAF
TRBV30,.,AWILAGTQETQY
TRBV28,.,ASSLPLLTGTGKRGEQY
TRBV2,many,ASNRDRGGYT
TRBV3-1/TRBV3-2,.,ASSFLETQY
TRBV14,few,ASSQRTRYYEQY
TRBV7-9,.,ASSFGGGSGYT
TRBV25-1,once,ASSGSRGGSYNSPLH
TRBV19,.,ASSNRGDYGYT
TRBV6-6,.,ASSQGQGAQNEQF
TRBV7-2,.,ASSPTGGRGNEQF
TRBV20-1,.,SASRALAGGTSYEQY